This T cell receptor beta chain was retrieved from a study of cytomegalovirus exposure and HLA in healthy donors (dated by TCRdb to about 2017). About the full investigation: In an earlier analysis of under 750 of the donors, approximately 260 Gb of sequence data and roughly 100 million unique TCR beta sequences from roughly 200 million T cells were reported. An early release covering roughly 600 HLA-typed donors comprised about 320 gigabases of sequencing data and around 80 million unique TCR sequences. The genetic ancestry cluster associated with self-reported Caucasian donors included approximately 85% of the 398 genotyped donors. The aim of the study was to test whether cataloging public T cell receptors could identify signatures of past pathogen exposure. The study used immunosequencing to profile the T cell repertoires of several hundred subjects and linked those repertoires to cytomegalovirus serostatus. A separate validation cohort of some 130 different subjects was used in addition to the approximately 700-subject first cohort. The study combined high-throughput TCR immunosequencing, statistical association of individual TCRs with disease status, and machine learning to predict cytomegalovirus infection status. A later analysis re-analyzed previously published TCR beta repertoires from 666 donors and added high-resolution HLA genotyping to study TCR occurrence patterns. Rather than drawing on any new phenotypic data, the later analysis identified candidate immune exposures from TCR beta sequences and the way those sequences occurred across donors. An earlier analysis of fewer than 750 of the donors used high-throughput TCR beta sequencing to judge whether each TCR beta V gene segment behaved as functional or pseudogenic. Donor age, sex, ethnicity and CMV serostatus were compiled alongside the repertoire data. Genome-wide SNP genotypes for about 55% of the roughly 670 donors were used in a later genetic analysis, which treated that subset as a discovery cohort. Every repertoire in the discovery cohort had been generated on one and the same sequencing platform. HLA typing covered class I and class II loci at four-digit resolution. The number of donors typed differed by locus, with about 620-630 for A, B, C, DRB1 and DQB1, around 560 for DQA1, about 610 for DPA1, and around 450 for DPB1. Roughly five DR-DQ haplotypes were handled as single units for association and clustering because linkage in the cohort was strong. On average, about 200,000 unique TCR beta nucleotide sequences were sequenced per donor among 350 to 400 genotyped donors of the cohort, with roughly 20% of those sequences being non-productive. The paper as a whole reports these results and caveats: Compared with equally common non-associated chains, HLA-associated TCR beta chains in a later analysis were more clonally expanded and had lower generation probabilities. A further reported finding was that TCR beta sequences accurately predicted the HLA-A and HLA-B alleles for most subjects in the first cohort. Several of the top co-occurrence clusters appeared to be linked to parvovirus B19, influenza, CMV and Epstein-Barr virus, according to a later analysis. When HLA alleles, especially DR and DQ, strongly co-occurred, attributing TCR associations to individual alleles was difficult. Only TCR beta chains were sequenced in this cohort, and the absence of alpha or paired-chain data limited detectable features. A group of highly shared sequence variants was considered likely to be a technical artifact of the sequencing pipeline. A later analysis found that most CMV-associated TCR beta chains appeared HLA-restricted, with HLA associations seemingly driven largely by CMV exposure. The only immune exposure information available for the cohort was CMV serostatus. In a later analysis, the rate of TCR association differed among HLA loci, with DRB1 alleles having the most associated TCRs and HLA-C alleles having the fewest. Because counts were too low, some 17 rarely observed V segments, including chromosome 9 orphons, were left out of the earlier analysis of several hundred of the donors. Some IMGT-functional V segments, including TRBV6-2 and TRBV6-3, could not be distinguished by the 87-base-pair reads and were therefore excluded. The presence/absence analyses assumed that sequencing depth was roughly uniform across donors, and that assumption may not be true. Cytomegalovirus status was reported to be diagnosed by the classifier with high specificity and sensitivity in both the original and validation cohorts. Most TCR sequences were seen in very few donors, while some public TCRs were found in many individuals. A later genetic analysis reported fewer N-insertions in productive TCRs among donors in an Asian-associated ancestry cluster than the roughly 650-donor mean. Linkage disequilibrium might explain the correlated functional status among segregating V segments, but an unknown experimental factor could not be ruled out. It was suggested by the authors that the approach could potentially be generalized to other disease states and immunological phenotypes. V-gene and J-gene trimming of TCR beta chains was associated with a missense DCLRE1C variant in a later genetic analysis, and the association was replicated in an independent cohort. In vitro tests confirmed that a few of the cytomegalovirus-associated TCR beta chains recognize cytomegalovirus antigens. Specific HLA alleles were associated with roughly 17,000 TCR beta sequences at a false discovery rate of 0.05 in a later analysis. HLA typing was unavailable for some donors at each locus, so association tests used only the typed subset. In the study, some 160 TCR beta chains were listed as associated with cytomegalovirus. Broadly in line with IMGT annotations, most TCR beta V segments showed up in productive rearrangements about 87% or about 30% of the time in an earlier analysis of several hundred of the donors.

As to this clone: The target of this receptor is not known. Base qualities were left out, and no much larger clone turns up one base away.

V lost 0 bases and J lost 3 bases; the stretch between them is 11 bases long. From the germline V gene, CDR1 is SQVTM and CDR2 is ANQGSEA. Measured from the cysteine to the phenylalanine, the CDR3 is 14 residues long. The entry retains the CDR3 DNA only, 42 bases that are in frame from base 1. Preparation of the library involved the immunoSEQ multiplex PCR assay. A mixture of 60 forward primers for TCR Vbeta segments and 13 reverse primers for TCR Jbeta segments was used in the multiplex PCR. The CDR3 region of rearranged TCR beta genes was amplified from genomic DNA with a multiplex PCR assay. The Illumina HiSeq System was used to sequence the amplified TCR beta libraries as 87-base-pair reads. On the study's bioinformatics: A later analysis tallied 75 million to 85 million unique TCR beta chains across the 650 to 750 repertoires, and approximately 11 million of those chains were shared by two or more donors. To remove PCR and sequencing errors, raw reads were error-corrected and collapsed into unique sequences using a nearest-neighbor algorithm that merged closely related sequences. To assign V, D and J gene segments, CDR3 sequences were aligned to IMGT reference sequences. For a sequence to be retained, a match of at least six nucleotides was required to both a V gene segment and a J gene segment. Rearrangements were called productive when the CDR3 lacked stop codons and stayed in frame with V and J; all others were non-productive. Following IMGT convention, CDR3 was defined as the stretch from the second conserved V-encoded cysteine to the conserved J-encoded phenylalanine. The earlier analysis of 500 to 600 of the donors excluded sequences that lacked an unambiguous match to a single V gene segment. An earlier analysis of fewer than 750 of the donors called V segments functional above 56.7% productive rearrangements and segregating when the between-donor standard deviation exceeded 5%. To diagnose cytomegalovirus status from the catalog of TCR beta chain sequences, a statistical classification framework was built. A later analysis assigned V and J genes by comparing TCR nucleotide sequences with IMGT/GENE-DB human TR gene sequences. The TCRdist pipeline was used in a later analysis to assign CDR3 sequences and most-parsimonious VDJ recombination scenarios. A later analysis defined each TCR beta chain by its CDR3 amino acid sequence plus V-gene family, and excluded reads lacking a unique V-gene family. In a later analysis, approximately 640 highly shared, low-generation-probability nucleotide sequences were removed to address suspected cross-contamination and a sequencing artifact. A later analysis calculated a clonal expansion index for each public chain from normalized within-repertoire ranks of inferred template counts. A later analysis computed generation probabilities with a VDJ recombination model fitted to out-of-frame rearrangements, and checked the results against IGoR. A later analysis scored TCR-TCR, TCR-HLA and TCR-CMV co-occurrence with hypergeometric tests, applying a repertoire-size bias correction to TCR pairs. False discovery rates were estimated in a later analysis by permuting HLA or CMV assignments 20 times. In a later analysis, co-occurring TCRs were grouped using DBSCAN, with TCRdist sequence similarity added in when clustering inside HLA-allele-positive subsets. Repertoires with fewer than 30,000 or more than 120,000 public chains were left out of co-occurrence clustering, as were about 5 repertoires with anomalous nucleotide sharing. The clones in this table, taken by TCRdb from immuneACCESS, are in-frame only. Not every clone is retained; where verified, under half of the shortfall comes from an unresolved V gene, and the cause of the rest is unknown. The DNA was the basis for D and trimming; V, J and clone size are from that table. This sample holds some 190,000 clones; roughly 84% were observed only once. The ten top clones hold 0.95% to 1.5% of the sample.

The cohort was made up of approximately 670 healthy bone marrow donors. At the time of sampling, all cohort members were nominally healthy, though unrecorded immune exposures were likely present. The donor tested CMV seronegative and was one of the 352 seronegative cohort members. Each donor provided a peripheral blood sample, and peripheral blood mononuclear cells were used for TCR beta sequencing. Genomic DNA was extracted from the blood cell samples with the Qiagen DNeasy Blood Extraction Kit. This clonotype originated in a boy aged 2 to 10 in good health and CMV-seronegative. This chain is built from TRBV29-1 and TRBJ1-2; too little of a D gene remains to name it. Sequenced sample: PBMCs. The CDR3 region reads CSVEDREGDYGYTF. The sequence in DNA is TGCAGCGTTGAAGATCGGGAAGGTGACTATGGCTACACCTTC.